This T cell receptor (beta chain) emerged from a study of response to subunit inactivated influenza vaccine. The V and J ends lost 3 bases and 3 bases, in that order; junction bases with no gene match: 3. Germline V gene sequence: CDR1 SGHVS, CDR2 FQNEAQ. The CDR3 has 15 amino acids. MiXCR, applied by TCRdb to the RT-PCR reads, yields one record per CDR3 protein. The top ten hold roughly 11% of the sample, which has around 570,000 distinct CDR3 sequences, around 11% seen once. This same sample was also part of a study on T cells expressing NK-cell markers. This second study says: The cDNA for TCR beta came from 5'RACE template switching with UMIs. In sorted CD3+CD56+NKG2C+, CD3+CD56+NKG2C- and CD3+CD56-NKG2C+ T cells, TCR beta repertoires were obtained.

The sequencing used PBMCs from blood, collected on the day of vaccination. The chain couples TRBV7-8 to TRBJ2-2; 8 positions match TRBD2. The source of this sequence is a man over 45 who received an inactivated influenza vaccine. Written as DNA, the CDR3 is TGTGCCAGCAGCTTCGGGGGGGCCTACACCGGGGAGCTGTTTTTT. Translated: CASSFGGAYTGELFF.